This T cell receptor beta chain comes out of a study of blood T cell repertoires in COVID-19. Whole-study context: COVID-19 samples, acute and convalescent, were from the United States, Italy and Spain.

The CDR3 has 14 residues. The V end lost 3 bases, the J end lost 5 bases, and 11 bases lay between the germline ends. CDR1 and CDR2 (germline): MDHEN, SYDVKM. In the source study's methods: Amplification from reference gene primers served as the basis for estimated nucleated cell counts. Profiling relied on immunoSEQ multiplex PCR, and the TCRdb table lists in-frame clones only, not all of them. D and trimming were read from the DNA, whereas the V and J calls and clone size are those reported in that table. The sample records about 30,000 clones, around 84% being singletons. The table lists this clone with a few counts.

Sequencing was performed on peripheral blood. The chain employs TRBV28 and TRBJ1-5, with D tentatively TRBD1 (5 bases). The source is a human donor in a cohort sampled during active COVID-19. CDR3 loop: CASSLVAGHQPQHF. Written as DNA, the CDR3 is TGTGCCAGCAGTTTGGTGGCAGGGCATCAGCCCCAGCATTTT.